Each of the 15 T cell receptor beta chains below was sequenced from the same sample in a study of shared clonotypes between healthy human individuals. Here immunoSEQ multiplex PCR was the method, and the copy in TCRdb shows in-frame clones only, minus some. The table has approximately 470,000 clones, approximately 81% seen once. The source material was PBMCs. Receptor source: a woman between 40 and 50 years old in good health. Some clones in this sample may be carry-over from other donors' samples.

This clone turned up a few times. The chain joins TRBV30 to TRBJ1-1; 8 nucleotides align to TRBD1. The germline gives CDR1 GTSNPN, CDR2 SVGIG (reference sequence). The junction had 6 bases not matched to a gene; V was cut back by 4 bases and J by 5 bases. The CDR3 loop spans 13 amino acids. CDR3 sequence: CAWKRTGRTEAFF. For the CDR3, the DNA is TGTGCCTGGAAGAGGACAGGGCGAACTGAAGCTTTCTTT.

The genes are TRBV7-9 and TRBJ1-1; D is perhaps TRBD1 (5 bases). V was clipped by 5 bases and J by 10 bases, with 20 bases between them. The germline gives CDR1 SEHNR, CDR2 FQNEAQ (reference sequence). The CDR3 contains 14 residues. CDR3 in DNA: TGTGCCAGCAGCACCATGGACACCCCCAAGGGAGCTTTCTTT. This sequence encodes CASSTMDTPKGAFF.

This clone has only a few counts. V usage is TRBV4-2 and J usage is TRBJ2-1; D may match TRBD1 or TRBD2 (6 bases each). There are 16 residues in the CDR3. The germline V gene has CDR1 LGHNA and CDR2 YNFKEQ. The germline V and J ends were trimmed by 3 bases and 3 bases, with 15 bases remaining between them. The CDR3 here is CASSQNPGALYNEQFF. For the CDR3, the DNA is TGTGCCAGCAGCCAGAACCCGGGGGCGCTCTACAATGAGCAGTTCTTC.

Written as DNA, the CDR3 is TGTGCCAGCAGCCTCCCTGGGGTGATAGGCTACGAGCAGTACTTC. Translating it yields CASSLPGVIGYEQYF. The chain recombines TRBV11-2 with TRBJ2-7; D is unclear. Per the germline V gene, CDR1 is SGHAT and CDR2 is FQNNGV. The CDR3 is made up of 15 amino acids. With 5 bases removed from V and 3 bases from J, the gap between germline ends came to 17 bases.

This clone was detected only once. This may arise from a read error, as a much more abundant clone is one base away. The sample contains more than one DNA sequence encoding this CDR3. The genes are TRBV7-2 and TRBJ2-7; D is undetermined. The germline V and J ends were trimmed by 3 bases and 0 bases, with 12 bases remaining between them. The CDR3 sequence is 15 residues long. Germline V CDR1 and CDR2: SGHTA, FQGNSA. Here the CDR3 DNA reads TGTGCCAGCAGCTTGGCTCGCGTCAGCTCCTACGAGCAGTACTTC. This codes for CASSLARVSSYEQYF.

The genes are TRBV28 and TRBJ2-5; 7 bases fit TRBD2. CDR3 length: 14 amino acids. Trimming took 5 bases from V and 5 from J; bases not matched to a gene: 8. Germline CDR1 MDHEN, CDR2 SYDVKM. CDR3 residues: CASSPSMGGETQYF. The CDR3 nucleotides read TGTGCCAGCAGTCCGAGTATGGGGGGGGAGACCCAGTACTTC.

The chain recombines TRBV28 with TRBJ2-2; either TRBD1 or TRBD2 may fit D (5 bases each). Germline V gene sequence: CDR1 MDHEN, CDR2 SYDVKM. The CDR3 is made up of 15 amino acids. V was cut by 3 bases and J by 4 bases, with 12 bases left in between. DNA for the CDR3: TGTGCCAGCAGTTTGGGCAGGGCGGGCACCGGGGAGCTGTTTTTT. Its protein product is CASSLGRAGTGELFF.

Details on this clone: In the same sample, other DNA sequences code for this CDR3. J is TRBJ2-5 and V is TRBV2, with TRBD2 as a possible D gene (6 bases). The V and J ends lost 3 bases and 5 bases respectively, with 10 bases between them. From germline, CDR1 is SNHLY and CDR2 FYNNEI. The CDR3 has 13 residues. CDR3 nucleotide sequence: TGTGCCAGCAGTGATGTTGGGGGGGAGACCCAGTACTTC. This gives the protein CASSDVGGETQYF.

The chain recombines TRBV6-6 with TRBJ2-5; D is tentatively TRBD1 or TRBD2 (6 bases each). The CDR3 loop spans 12 amino acids. From germline, CDR1 is MNHNY and CDR2 SVGAGI (reference sequence). V gave up 6 bases and J gave up 4 bases, with 9 bases separating them. This chain's CDR3 is CASSPGAETQYF. The CDR3 DNA sequence: TGTGCCAGCAGCCCGGGGGCAGAGACCCAGTACTTC.

Of note for this clone: A far larger clone is one base from this, pointing to a likely read error. The chain uses TRBV27 and TRBJ1-1, with D maybe TRBD1 (6 bases). The CDR3 has 15 amino acids. Trimming took 2 bases from V and 3 from J, leaving 13 bases between them. The V gene's germline CDR1 is MNHEY and CDR2 SMNVEV (reference sequence). The CDR3 is CASSLTRTAYTEAFF. CDR3 nucleotide sequence: TGTGCCAGCAGTTTAACCAGGACAGCATACACTGAAGCTTTCTTT.

V gene TRBV5-5 combines with J gene TRBJ1-2; a weak D match, TRBD1 (5 bases). Trimming left V 4 bases short and J 3 bases short, with 16 bases between. Per the germline V gene, CDR1 is SGHKS and CDR2 is YYEKEE (reference sequence). This CDR3 contains 15 residues. The CDR3 nucleotides are TGTGCCAGCAGCCCTAGCAGGGATCGCGACTATGGCTACACCTTC. Amino acid sequence: CASSPSRDRDYGYTF.

The J gene is TRBJ1-3, the V gene TRBV11-2; D is uncertain. Germline CDR1 and CDR2: SGHAT and FQNNGV. This CDR3 has 15 residues. Trimming took off 2 bases at V and 1 base at J, with 9 bases between the two ends. The CDR3 spells CASSLRGSSGNTIYF. DNA of the CDR3: TGTGCCAGCAGCTTACGCGGTTCGTCTGGAAACACCATATATTTT.

The chain has TRBV5-4 and TRBJ2-1; 7 bases map to TRBD2. Trimming removed 0 bases from V and 8 bases from J; junction bases left unmatched: 11. Germline loops: CDR1 SGHNT, CDR2 YYREEE (reference sequence). This CDR3 is built from 16 residues. The CDR3 region has the DNA TGTGCCAGCAGCTTGGATTGGGGACTAATTGGGCATGAGCAGTTCTTC. Its protein product is CASSLDWGLIGHEQFF.

The chain uses TRBV5-1 and TRBJ1-2; D unresolved. V was trimmed by 1 base and J by 8 bases, leaving 21 bases between them. The germline V gene encodes CDR1 SGHRS and CDR2 YFSETQ. The length of the CDR3 is 16 residues. The CDR3 coding sequence is TGCGCCAGCAGCTTGCCCCCCGGGCCTATTGTTAGAGGCTACACCTTC. Amino acid sequence: CASSLPPGPIVRGYTF. The full variable domain, with the rest looked up from reference TRBV5-1 and TRBJ1-2, is KAGVTQTPRYLIKTRGQQVTLSCSPISGHRSVSWYQQTPGQGLQFLFEYFSETQRNKGNFPGRFSGRQFSNSRSEMNVSTLELGDSALYLCASSLPPGPIVRGYTFGSGTRLTVV.

Points on this clone: Other DNA sequences from this sample encode an identical CDR3 as well. This chain uses TRBV29-1 with TRBJ2-5; 8 nucleotides line up with TRBD1. Germline-derived CDR1 and CDR2 are SQVTM and ANQGSEA. The CDR3 has 12 residues. Trimming cost V 6 bases and J 2 bases; bases outside gene matches: 2. CDR3 sequence: CSVDRGQETQYF. In DNA form, the CDR3 reads TGCAGCGTAGACAGGGGTCAAGAGACCCAGTACTTC.